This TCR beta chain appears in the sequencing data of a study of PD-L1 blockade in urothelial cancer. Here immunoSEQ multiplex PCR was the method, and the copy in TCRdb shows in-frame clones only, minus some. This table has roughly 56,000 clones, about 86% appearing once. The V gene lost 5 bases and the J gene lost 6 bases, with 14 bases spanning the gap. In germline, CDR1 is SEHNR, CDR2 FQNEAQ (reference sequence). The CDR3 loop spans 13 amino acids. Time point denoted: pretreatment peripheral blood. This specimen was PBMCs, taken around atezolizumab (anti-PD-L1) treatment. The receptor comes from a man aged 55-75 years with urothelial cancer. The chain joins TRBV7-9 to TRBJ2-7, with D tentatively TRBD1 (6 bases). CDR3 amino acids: CASSPGTMSEQYF. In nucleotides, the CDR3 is TGTGCCAGCAGCCCCGGGACAATGAGCGAGCAGTACTTC.